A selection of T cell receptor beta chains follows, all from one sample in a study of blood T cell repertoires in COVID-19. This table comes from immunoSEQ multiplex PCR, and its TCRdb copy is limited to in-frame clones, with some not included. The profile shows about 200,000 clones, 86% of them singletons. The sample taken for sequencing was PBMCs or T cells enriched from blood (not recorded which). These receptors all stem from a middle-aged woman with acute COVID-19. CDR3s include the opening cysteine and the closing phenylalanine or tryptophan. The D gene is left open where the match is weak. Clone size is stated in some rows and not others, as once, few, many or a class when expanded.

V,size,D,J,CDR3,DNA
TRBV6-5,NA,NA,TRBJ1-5,CASRPGHNSNQPQHF,TGTGCCAGCAGACCGGGACATAATAGCAATCAGCCCCAGCATTTT
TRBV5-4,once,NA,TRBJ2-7,CASSLEVMGGGANGLEQYF,TGTGCCAGCAGCTTGGAGGTAATGGGCGGCGGGGCAAATGGGCTGGAGCAGTACTTC
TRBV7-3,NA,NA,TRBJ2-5,CASSTTGGLGETQYF,TGTGCCAGCTCCACAACCGGGGGACTGGGAGAGACCCAGTACTTC
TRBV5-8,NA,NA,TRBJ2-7,CASSGGTWSSYEQYF,TGTGCCAGCAGCGGGGGGACTTGGAGCTCCTACGAGCAGTACTTC
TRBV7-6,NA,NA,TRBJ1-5,CASSSYSNQPQHF,TGTGCCAGCAGCAGCTATAGCAATCAGCCCCAGCATTTT
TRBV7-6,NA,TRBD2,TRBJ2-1,CASSLGTRKDNEQFF,TGTGCCAGCAGCTTAGGGACTAGGAAGGACAATGAGCAGTTCTTC
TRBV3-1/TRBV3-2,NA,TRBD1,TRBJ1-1,CASSPSTGRAEAFF,TGTGCCAGCAGCCCCTCGACAGGGCGCGCTGAAGCTTTCTTT
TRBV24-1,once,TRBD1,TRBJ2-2,CATSGLEGTGGTTGELFF,TGTGCCACCAGTGGCCTAGAAGGGACAGGGGGAACGACCGGGGAGCTGTTTTTT
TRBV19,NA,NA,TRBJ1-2,CASEGSILGVDGYTF,TGTGCCAGTGAGGGCTCGATTCTAGGCGTAGATGGCTACACCTTC
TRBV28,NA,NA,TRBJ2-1,CASSEEGVSSYNEQFF,TGTGCCAGCAGTGAGGAGGGTGTCAGCTCCTACAATGAGCAGTTCTTC
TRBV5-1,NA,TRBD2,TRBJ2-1,CASSSGTSSYNEQFF,TGCGCCAGCAGCTCGGGGACTAGCAGTTACAATGAGCAGTTCTTC
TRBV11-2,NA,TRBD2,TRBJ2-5,CASSSLWRGSQETQYF,TGTGCCAGCAGCTCCCTATGGCGGGGGTCCCAAGAGACCCAGTACTTC
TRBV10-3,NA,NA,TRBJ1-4,CAIRRGDEKLFF,TGTGCCATCAGGCGAGGAGATGAAAAACTGTTTTTT
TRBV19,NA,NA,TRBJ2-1,CASRSADYNEQFF,TGTGCCAGTAGGTCCGCGGATTACAATGAGCAGTTCTTC
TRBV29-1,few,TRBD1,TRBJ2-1,CSEPTGIYDEQFF,TGCAGCGAACCGACAGGGATTTACGATGAGCAGTTCTTC
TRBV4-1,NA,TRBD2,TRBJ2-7,CASSHLGLAGGPGLSYEQYF,TGCGCCAGCAGCCACCTGGGACTAGCGGGAGGGCCCGGTCTTTCCTACGAGCAGTACTTC
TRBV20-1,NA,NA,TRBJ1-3,CSTRSGNTIYF,TGCAGTACGCGGTCCGGAAACACCATATATTTT
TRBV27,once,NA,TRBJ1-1,CASSAGGVSEAFF,TGTGCCAGCAGCGCCGGGGGGGTGAGTGAAGCTTTCTTT
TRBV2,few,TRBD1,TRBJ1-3,CASRQGTISGNTIYF,TGTGCCAGCCGACAGGGCACAATCTCTGGAAACACCATATATTTT
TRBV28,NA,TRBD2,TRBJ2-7,CASSRTGTSGSYEQYF,TGTGCCAGCAGTCGGACCGGGACTAGCGGGAGCTACGAGCAGTACTTC
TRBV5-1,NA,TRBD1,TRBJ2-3,CASSHRTGYNTDTQYF,TGCGCCAGCAGCCACCGGACAGGGTATAACACAGATACGCAGTATTTT
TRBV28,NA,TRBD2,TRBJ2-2,CASSLGLAGGGGELFF,TGTGCCAGCAGTTTGGGACTAGCGGGAGGAGGCGGGGAGCTGTTTTTT
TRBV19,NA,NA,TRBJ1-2,CASSIQRYGYTF,TGTGCCAGTAGTATCCAGCGATATGGCTACACCTTC
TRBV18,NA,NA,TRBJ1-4,CASSPERGGKLFF,TGTGCCAGCTCACCTGAGCGAGGAGGAAAACTGTTTTTT
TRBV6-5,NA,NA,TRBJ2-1,CASSYSGSSYNEQFF,TGTGCCAGCAGTTATTCAGGGTCTTCCTACAATGAGCAGTTCTTC
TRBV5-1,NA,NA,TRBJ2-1,CASSLAVRNNEQFF,TGCGCCAGCAGCTTGGCTGTCAGAAACAATGAGCAGTTCTTC
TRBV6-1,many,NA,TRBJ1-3,CASSEQEGRGNTIYF,TGTGCCAGCAGTGAACAGGAGGGAAGGGGAAACACCATATATTTT
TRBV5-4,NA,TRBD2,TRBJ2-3,CASRRSSGRAADTQYF,TGTGCCAGCAGACGAAGTAGCGGGAGGGCTGCAGATACGCAGTATTTT
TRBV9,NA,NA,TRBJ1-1,CASSVGETEAFF,TGTGCCAGCAGCGTAGGGGAGACTGAAGCTTTCTTT
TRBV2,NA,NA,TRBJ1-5,CASRRDLSNQPQHF,TGTGCCAGCAGGAGGGATCTAAGCAATCAGCCCCAGCATTTT
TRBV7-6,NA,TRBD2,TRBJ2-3,CASRDASGRGTDTQYF,TGTGCCAGCAGGGATGCTAGCGGGAGGGGGACAGATACGCAGTATTTT
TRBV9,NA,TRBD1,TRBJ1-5,CASSAGGSNQPQHF,TGTGCCAGCAGCGCAGGGGGGAGCAATCAGCCCCAGCATTTT
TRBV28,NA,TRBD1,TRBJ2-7,CASTSGQGSSYEQYF,TGTGCCAGCACCTCCGGACAGGGAAGCTCCTACGAGCAGTACTTC
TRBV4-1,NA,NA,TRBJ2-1,CASSRSAGIGYNEQFF,TGCGCCAGCAGCCGAAGCGCGGGGATTGGGTACAATGAGCAGTTCTTC
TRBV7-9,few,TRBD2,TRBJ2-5,CASSPWWEGRETQYF,TGTGCCAGCAGCCCGTGGTGGGAGGGCCGCGAGACCCAGTACTTC
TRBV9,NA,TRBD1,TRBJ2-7,CASSAQTGGFEQYF,TGTGCCAGCAGCGCCCAGACAGGGGGCTTCGAGCAGTACTTC
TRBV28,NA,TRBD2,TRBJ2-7,CASSTASGTSHREQYF,TGTGCCAGCAGTACAGCTAGCGGGACCTCCCATCGGGAGCAGTACTTC
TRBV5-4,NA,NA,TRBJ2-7,CASSSGKNPYEQYF,TGTGCCAGCAGCTCCGGGAAAAACCCCTACGAGCAGTACTTC
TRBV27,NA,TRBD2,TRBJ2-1,CASSIGTSAGNEQFF,TGTGCCAGCAGTATAGGGACTAGCGCTGGGAATGAGCAGTTCTTC
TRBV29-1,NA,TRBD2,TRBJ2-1,CSVESGLAGSYNEQFF,TGCAGCGTTGAGTCGGGACTAGCGGGCTCCTACAATGAGCAGTTCTTC
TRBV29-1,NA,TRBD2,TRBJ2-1,CSVEDPRAGGRNEQFF,TGCAGCGTTGAAGACCCTAGAGCGGGAGGGAGGAATGAGCAGTTCTTC
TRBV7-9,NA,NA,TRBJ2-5,CASSSLGRNIETQYF,TGTGCCAGCAGCTCCCTAGGAAGGAATATTGAGACCCAGTACTTC
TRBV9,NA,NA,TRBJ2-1,CASSPDSSYNEQFF,TGTGCCAGCAGCCCTGACAGCTCCTACAATGAGCAGTTCTTC
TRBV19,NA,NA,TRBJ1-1,CASSSRRQNTEAFF,TGTGCCAGTAGTTCAAGACGACAGAACACTGAAGCTTTCTTT
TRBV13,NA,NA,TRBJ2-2,CASSPPSGELFF,TGTGCCAGCAGCCCCCCTTCCGGGGAGCTGTTTTTT
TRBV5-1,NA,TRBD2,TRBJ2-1,CASSLATSGRPNEQFF,TGCGCCAGCAGCTTGGCTACTAGCGGGAGGCCTAATGAGCAGTTCTTC
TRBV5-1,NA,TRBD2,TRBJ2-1,CASSLVAGAYNEQFF,TGCGCCAGCAGCTTGGTAGCGGGAGCGTACAATGAGCAGTTCTTC
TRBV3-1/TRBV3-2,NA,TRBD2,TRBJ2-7,CASSRGTSHEQYF,TGTGCCAGCAGCCGCGGGACTAGCCACGAGCAGTACTTC
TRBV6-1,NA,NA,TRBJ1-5,CASSERRRDQPQHF,TGTGCCAGCAGTGAGCGGCGCCGTGATCAGCCCCAGCATTTT
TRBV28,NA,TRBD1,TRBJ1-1,CASTLPTGTGQVNTEAFF,TGTGCCAGCACCCTACCAACCGGGACAGGGCAGGTGAACACTGAAGCTTTCTTT
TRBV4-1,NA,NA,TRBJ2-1,CASSGGDRYEQFF,TGCGCCAGCAGCGGAGGAGACAGGTATGAGCAGTTCTTC
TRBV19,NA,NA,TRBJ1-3,CASSMSTGIGNTIYF,TGTGCCAGTAGTATGAGTACAGGGATCGGAAACACCATATATTTT
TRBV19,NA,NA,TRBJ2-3,CASSISTGADTQYF,TGTGCCAGTAGTATATCGACCGGGGCAGATACGCAGTATTTT
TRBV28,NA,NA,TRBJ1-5,CASNPQLGGGNQPQHF,TGTGCCAGCAACCCTCAGCTAGGGGGAGGCAATCAGCCCCAGCATTTT
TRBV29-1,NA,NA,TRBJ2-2,CSVAKGGDTGELFF,TGCAGCGTAGCAAAAGGGGGGGACACCGGGGAGCTGTTTTTT
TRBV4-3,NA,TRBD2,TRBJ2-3,CASSRVAGGSTDTQYF,TGCGCCAGCAGCCGAGTAGCGGGAGGGTCCACAGATACGCAGTATTTT
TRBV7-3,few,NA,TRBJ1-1,CASSLQGDTEAFF,TGTGCCAGCAGCTTACAAGGGGACACTGAAGCTTTCTTT
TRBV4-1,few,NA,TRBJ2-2,CASSRAGRNTGELFF,TGCGCCAGCAGCCGAGCGGGCAGAAACACCGGGGAGCTGTTTTTT
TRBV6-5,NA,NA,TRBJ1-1,CASNSGRRTEAFF,TGTGCCAGCAATTCAGGGAGGAGGACTGAAGCTTTCTTT
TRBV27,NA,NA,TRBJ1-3,CASSPQGYSGNTIYF,TGTGCCAGCAGCCCCCAGGGTTACTCTGGAAACACCATATATTTT